These T cell receptor beta chains were read from a single sample in a study of cytomegalovirus exposure and HLA in healthy donors. Method: immunoSEQ multiplex PCR; TCRdb's copy keeps in-frame clones and lacks some. This table holds 80,000 to 100,000 clones. The material sequenced was PBMCs. Receptor source: a woman aged 25 to 39 in good health and CMV-seronegative. Both conserved end residues are trimmed from each CDR3. Each record gives: V gene, CDR3 protein.

>TRBV15
ATSRAGTLHGYT
>TRBV6-5
ASSPGQGRQETQY
>TRBV18
ASSPPGQGARGAF
>TRBV5-1
ASMGDRGNTEAF
>TRBV19
ASSSTGRGNTIY
>TRBV10-3
AISESEVGLGGDQPQH
>TRBV28
ASSYIGKYSNQPQH
>TRBV6-6
ASSPPSAAYENEQF
>TRBV28
ATWGQVSYNEQF
>TRBV19
ASSISLLAGGPVNEQF
>TRBV27
ASSLRGQLNQPQH
>TRBV27
ASSPRQENQPQH
>TRBV5-6
ASSLGVSQREQY
>TRBV7-3
ASSLGLAGGGDTQY
>TRBV7-2
ASSAYRGGYEQY
>TRBV6-1
ASRKELNTEAF
>TRBV10-3
AISESRDSEAF
>TRBV27
ASSSRTGGAGTEAF
>TRBV6-1
ASSEEAGGRYEQY
>TRBV27
ASSLYDGRTDTQY
>TRBV18
ASSYDLSGTEAF
>TRBV27
ASSFDRAMNTEAF
>TRBV11-2
ASSLGPRGGGYEQY
>TRBV5-1
ASSLGPPDEQY
>TRBV14
ASSHAGMGNTEAF
>TRBV2
ASNRVYSNQPQH